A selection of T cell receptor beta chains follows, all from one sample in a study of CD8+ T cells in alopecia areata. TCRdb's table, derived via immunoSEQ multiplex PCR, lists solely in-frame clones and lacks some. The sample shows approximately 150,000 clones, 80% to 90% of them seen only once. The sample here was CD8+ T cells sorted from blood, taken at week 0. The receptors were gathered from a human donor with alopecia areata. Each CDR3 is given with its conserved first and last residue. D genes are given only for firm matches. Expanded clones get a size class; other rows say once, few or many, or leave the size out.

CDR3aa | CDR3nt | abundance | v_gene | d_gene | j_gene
CASSLGTSDTPDTQYF | TGCGCCAGCAGCTTGGGGACTTCCGATACCCCAGATACGCAGTATTTT | - | TRBV5-1 | - | TRBJ2-3
CASSESRGGLFWEQFF | TGTGCCAGCAGTGAATCACGGGGGGGCCTCTTCTGGGAGCAGTTCTTC | - | TRBV6-1 | TRBD2 | TRBJ2-1
CASSHETTDNEQFF | TGCGCCAGCAGCCATGAGACTACCGACAATGAGCAGTTCTTC | - | TRBV4-1 | - | TRBJ2-1
CAWTWGPNTGELFF | TGTGCCTGGACCTGGGGACCGAACACCGGGGAGCTGTTTTTT | - | TRBV30 | - | TRBJ2-2
CASSQDPTGTGIHEQYF | TGCGCCAGCAGCCAAGACCCTACCGGGACAGGGATACACGAGCAGTACTTC | - | TRBV4-1 | TRBD1 | TRBJ2-7
CASSLTGTGENTEAFF | TGTGCCAGCAGCCTTACCGGGACAGGGGAAAACACTGAAGCTTTCTTT | - | TRBV6-6 | TRBD1 | TRBJ1-1
CASSFSGSYEQYF | TGTGCCAGCAGTTTCAGCGGCTCCTACGAGCAGTACTTC | - | TRBV6-5 | - | TRBJ2-7
CASSAGLAKNIQYF | TGTGCCAGCAGTGCCGGACTAGCCAAAAACATTCAGTACTTC | - | TRBV25-1 | - | TRBJ2-4
CASSPRVLPTDTQYF | TGTGCCAGCTCCCCGCGGGTCCTACCCACAGATACGCAGTATTTT | - | TRBV18 | - | TRBJ2-3
CASSLQGAGETQYF | TGTGCCAGCAGCCTCCAGGGGGCCGGGGAGACCCAGTACTTC | - | TRBV9 | TRBD1 | TRBJ2-5
CAWSVVGQGGEQYF | TGTGCCTGGAGTGTAGTTGGTCAGGGGGGGGAGCAGTACTTC | - | TRBV30 | - | TRBJ2-7
CASSPGQLNSYEQYF | TGTGCCAGCAGCCCGGGACAGCTGAACTCCTACGAGCAGTACTTC | - | TRBV7-9 | TRBD1 | TRBJ2-7
CASSYSSTHYGYTF | TGTGCCAGCAGTTACTCGAGTACCCACTATGGCTACACCTTC | - | TRBV6-5 | - | TRBJ1-2
CASRVIQGGTYEQYF | TGCGCCAGCAGGGTTATACAGGGAGGAACCTACGAGCAGTACTTC | once | TRBV4-1 | - | TRBJ2-7
CASSLVTGRGYGYTF | TGCGCCAGCAGCTTGGTGACAGGGAGGGGGTATGGCTACACCTTC | - | TRBV5-1 | TRBD1 | TRBJ1-2
CASSLAIRTEQFF | TGTGCCAGCAGCTTGGCCATTAGGACTGAGCAGTTCTTC | - | TRBV5-6 | - | TRBJ2-1
CASSNRARITEAFF | TGTGCCAGTAGTAACCGGGCCCGGATTACTGAAGCTTTCTTT | - | TRBV19 | - | TRBJ1-1
CASSQAGGTQEYEQYF | TGTGCCAGCAGCCAAGCTGGCGGGACGCAAGAATACGAGCAGTACTTC | - | TRBV14 | - | TRBJ2-7